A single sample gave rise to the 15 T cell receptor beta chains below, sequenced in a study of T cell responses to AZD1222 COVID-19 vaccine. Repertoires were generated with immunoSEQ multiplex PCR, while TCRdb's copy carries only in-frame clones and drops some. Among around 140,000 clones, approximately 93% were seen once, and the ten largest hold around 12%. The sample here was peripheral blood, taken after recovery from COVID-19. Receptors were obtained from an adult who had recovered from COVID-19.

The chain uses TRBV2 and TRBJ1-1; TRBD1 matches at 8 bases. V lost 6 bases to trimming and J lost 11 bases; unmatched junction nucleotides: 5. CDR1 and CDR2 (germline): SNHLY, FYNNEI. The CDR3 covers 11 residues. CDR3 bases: TGTGCCAGCAGCAGGGGGCGCGGGGCTTTCTTT. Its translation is CASSRGRGAFF.

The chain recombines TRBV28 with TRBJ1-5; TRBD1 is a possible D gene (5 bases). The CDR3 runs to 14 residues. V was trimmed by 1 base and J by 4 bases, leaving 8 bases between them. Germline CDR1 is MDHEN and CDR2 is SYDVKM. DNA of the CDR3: TGTGCCAGCAGTTTATTCAGGGTTAATCAGCCCCAGCATTTT. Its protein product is CASSLFRVNQPQHF.

DNA for the CDR3: TGTGCCAGCAGTTACTGGGCAGGGGAGTCGGATCAGCCCCAGCATTTT. Translation gives CASSYWAGESDQPQHF. The genes are TRBV6-7 and TRBJ1-5; D perhaps matches TRBD1 (6 bases). TRBV6-7 is treated as an ORF (open reading frame) with a function not yet certain. The V gene lost 1 base and the J gene lost 5 bases, with 15 bases spanning the gap. The length of the CDR3 is 16 residues.

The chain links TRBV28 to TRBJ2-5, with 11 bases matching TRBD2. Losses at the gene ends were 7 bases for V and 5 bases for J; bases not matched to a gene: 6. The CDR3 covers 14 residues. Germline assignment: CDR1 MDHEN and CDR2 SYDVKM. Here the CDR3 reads CASTLSGRGETQYF. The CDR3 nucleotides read TGTGCCAGCACCCTTAGCGGGAGGGGGGAGACCCAGTACTTC.

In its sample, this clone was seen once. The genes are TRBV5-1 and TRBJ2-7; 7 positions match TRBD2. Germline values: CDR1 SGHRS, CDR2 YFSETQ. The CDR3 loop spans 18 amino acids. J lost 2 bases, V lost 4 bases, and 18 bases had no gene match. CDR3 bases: TGCGCCAGCAGCATGGTGGGACTCGGGAGGAGGTCGACCTACGAGCAGTACTTC. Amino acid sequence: CASSMVGLGRRSTYEQYF.

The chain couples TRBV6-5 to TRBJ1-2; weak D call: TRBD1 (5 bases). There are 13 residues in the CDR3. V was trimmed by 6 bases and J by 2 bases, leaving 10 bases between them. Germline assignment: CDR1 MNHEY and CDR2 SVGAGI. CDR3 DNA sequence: TGTGCCAGCAGCCAACAGGTGAACTATGGCTACACCTTC. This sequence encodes CASSQQVNYGYTF.

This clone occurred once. The CDR3 coding sequence is TGTGCCAGCAGTGACGAGTTTAATTCACCCCTCCACTTT. As protein: CASSDEFNSPLHF. The chain joins TRBV6-4 to TRBJ1-6, with D uncertain. This CDR3 contains 13 residues. The germline gives CDR1 MRHNA, CDR2 SNTAGT. V lost 2 bases to trimming and J lost 6 bases, with 5 bases between them.

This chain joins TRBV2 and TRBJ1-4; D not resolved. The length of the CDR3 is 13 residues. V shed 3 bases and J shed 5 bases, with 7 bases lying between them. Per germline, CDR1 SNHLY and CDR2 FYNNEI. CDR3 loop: CASSDQGNEKLFF. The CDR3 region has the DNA TGTGCCAGCAGTGATCAAGGCAATGAAAAACTGTTTTTT.

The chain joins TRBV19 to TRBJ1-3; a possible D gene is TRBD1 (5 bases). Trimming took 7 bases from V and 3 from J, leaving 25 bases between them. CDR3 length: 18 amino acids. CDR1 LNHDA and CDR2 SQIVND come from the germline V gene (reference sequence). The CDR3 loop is CASIKLAGGAEDGNTIYF. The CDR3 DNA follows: TGTGCCAGTATCAAACTGGCAGGCGGGGCGGAGGATGGAAACACCATATATTTT.

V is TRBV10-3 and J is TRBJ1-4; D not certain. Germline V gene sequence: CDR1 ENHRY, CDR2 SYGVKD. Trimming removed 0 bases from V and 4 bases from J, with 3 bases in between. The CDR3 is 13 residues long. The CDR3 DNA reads TGTGCCATCAGTGAGTCTAATAATGAAAAACTGTTTTTT. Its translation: CAISESNNEKLFF.

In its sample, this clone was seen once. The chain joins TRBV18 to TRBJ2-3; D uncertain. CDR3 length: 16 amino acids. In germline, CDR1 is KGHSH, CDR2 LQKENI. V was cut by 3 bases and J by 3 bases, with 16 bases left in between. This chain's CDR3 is CASSPLGRSKTDTQYF. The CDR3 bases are TGTGCCAGCTCACCTCTTGGACGGTCAAAGACAGATACGCAGTATTTT.

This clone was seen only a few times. The CDR3 loop reads CANMVQGTDTQYF. The CDR3, as DNA: TGTGCCAACATGGTACAGGGAACAGATACGCAGTATTTT. The chain links TRBV12-3 or TRBV12-4 to TRBJ2-3; possibly TRBD1 for D (6 bases). This CDR3 has 13 amino acids. V was pared by 10 bases and J by 3 bases, with 14 bases between.

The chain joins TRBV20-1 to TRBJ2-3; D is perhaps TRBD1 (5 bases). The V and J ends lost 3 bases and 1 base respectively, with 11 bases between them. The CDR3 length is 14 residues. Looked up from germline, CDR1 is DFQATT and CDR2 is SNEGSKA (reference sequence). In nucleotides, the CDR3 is TGCAGTGCTAGTGCGACAGAACGCACAGATACGCAGTATTTT. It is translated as CSASATERTDTQYF.

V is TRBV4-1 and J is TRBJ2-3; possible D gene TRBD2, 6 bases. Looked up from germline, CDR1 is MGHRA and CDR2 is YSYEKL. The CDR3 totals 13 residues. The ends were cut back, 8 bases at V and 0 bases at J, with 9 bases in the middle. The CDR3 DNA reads TGCGCCAGCGGGCTAGCGAGCACAGATACGCAGTATTTT. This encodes CASGLASTDTQYF.

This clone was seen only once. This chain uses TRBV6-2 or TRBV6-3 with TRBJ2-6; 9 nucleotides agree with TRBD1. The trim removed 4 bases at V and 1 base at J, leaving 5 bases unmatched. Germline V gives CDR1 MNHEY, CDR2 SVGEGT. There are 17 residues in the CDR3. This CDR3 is CASSLEQGASGANVLTF. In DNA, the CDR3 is TGTGCCAGCAGTTTGGAACAGGGGGCATCTGGGGCCAACGTCCTGACTTTC.